Following are 28 T cell receptor beta chains from one sample sequenced in a study of radiotherapy plus CTLA-4 blockade in lung cancer. Sequencing used immunoSEQ multiplex PCR; TCRdb keeps in-frame clones, though not all of them. There are about 88,000 clones in the sample; 60% to 80% occur only once, and about 14% lies in the top ten. The source was peripheral blood, collected from a patient treated with radiotherapy plus ipilimumab. The receptors were gathered from a human donor with non-small cell lung cancer that progressed on radiotherapy plus ipilimumab.

The genes are TRBV19 and TRBJ1-2; D is possibly TRBD1 (5 bases). Germline V gives CDR1 LNHDA, CDR2 SQIVND (reference sequence). The CDR3 totals 12 residues. V lost 4 bases, J lost 6 bases, and 9 bases lay in between. CDR3 in DNA: TGTGCCAGTAGTACGGGACTCCATGGCTACACCTTC. This sequence encodes CASSTGLHGYTF.

The rearrangement joins TRBV11-2 to TRBJ2-7; 9 nucleotides agree with TRBD1. The V gene end was trimmed by 0 bases and the J gene end by 1 base; junction bases not matched to a gene: 4. CDR1 SGHAT and CDR2 FQNNGV come from the germline V gene. The CDR3 length is 16 residues. The CDR3 nucleotides are TGTGCCAGCAGCTTAGAGGGACAGGGAGGTTCCTACGAGCAGTACTTC. Translation gives CASSLEGQGGSYEQYF.

The V gene is TRBV6-6, the J gene TRBJ2-7; possibly TRBD2 for D (6 bases). The CDR3 runs to 15 residues. CDR1 is MNHNY and CDR2 is SVGAGI in the germline V gene (reference sequence). Trimming shortened V by 0 bases and J by 3 bases, and 12 bases separated the two germline ends. This chain's CDR3 is CASSYSTSSYYEQYF. CDR3 DNA: TGTGCCAGCAGTTACTCGACTAGTTCGTACTACGAGCAGTACTTC.

This chain links TRBV10-3 with TRBJ2-7; either TRBD1 or TRBD2 may fit D (5 bases each). The CDR3 is 14 residues long. The V end was cut by 2 bases, the J end by 5 bases, with 13 bases between. The germline V gene has CDR1 ENHRY and CDR2 SYGVKD. The CDR3 is CAISEPGRHHEQYF. The CDR3, as DNA: TGTGCCATCAGTGAGCCGGGACGGCACCACGAGCAGTACTTC.

The rearrangement uses TRBV28 and TRBJ2-7, with a tentative D call TRBD1 (6 bases). The length of the CDR3 is 15 residues. V was clipped by 2 bases and J by 3 bases, with 14 bases between them. CDR1 is MDHEN, CDR2 SYDVKM, per germline. CDR3 loop: CASSLLRQGIYEQYF. Written as DNA, the CDR3 is TGTGCCAGCAGTTTACTAAGGCAGGGGATCTACGAGCAGTACTTC.

This chain uses TRBV28 with TRBJ2-3; the D is unclear. This CDR3 spans 13 amino acids. Germline CDR1 MDHEN, CDR2 SYDVKM. Deletions cut 4 bases from V and 3 bases from J, with 8 bases between. This CDR3 reads CASSSPSTDTQYF. The CDR3 DNA sequence: TGTGCCAGCAGTTCCCCTTCTACAGATACGCAGTATTTT.

The rearrangement links TRBV5-1 to TRBJ1-1, with TRBD1 identical over 10 bases. V was clipped by 5 bases and J by 6 bases; unmatched bases: 7. The CDR3 extends over 14 amino acids. Germline CDR1 SGHRS, CDR2 YFSETQ. Here the CDR3 DNA reads TGCGCCAGCAGTCTGGGACAGGGGCTGGCTGAAGCTTTCTTT. Amino acid sequence: CASSLGQGLAEAFF. Drawing the rest from reference TRBV5-1 and TRBJ1-1, the complete variable domain is KAGVTQTPRYLIKTRGQQVTLSCSPISGHRSVSWYQQTPGQGLQFLFEYFSETQRNKGNFPGRFSGRQFSNSRSEMNVSTLELGDSALYLCASSLGQGLAEAFFGQGTRLTVV.

This chain links TRBV14 with TRBJ1-1, with a possible D match to TRBD1 (6 bases). V was shortened by 4 bases and J by 8 bases, with 14 bases between the two germline ends. Germline V gene data show CDR1 as SGHDN and CDR2 as FVKESK. The CDR3 contains 13 residues. The CDR3 sequence: CASSRLGTLEAFF. CDR3 sequence (DNA): TGTGCCAGCAGCCGCCTTGGGACACTAGAAGCTTTCTTT.

This clone was seen only a few times. V and J are TRBV19 and TRBJ1-4; D is possibly TRBD1 (5 bases). In germline, CDR1 is LNHDA, CDR2 SQIVND (reference sequence). The CDR3 is 16 residues long. With 1 base removed from V and 3 bases from J, the gap between germline ends came to 12 bases. CDR3 nucleotides: TGTGCCAGTAGTATAGGGTCCTGGGACCCTAATGAAAAACTGTTTTTT. It is translated as CASSIGSWDPNEKLFF.

The CDR3 loop reads CASSSGGFEYDTGELFF. The CDR3 nucleotides read TGTGCCAGCAGCTCAGGTGGTTTTGAGTATGACACCGGGGAGCTGTTTTTT. This chain links TRBV11-2 with TRBJ2-2; no firm D call. V was pared by 4 bases and J by 3 bases, with 18 bases between. CDR1 is SGHAT and CDR2 is FQNNGV in the germline V gene. The CDR3 sequence is 17 residues long.

The chain links TRBV10-3 to TRBJ2-3; 7 bases are a match to TRBD1. The V and J ends lost 3 bases and 2 bases, in that order; junction bases with no gene match: 5. Germline CDR1 is ENHRY and CDR2 is SYGVKD. The CDR3 covers 15 residues. The CDR3 DNA is TGTGCCATCAGTGAAGAGGGGGCCGACACAGATACGCAGTATTTT. Translating it yields CAISEEGADTDTQYF.

The rearrangement joins TRBV7-2 to TRBJ1-2; D gene uncertain. The CDR3 spans 15 residues. CDR1 is SGHTA, CDR2 FQGNSA, per germline. Trimming stripped 4 bases from V and 8 bases from J, with 20 bases between. In nucleotides, the CDR3 is TGTGCCAGCAGCTATCGATTTTTGGTCCCGGGGGGCTACACCTTC. Amino acid sequence: CASSYRFLVPGGYTF.

The gene calls are TRBV11-3 and TRBJ1-1; D possibly corresponds to TRBD1 (5 bases). The CDR3 contains 12 residues. Per germline, CDR1 SGHNT and CDR2 YENEEA. Trimming pared 4 bases from V and 11 bases from J, leaving 14 bases between. CDR3 coding DNA: TGTGCCAGCAGCTCCACCTTAGGGGAGGCTTTCTTT. Translating it yields CASSSTLGEAFF.

The sample holds many counts of this clone. The same CDR3 arises from other DNA sequences in this sample as well. V is TRBV5-1 and J is TRBJ2-7; weak D call: TRBD2 (6 bases). V was shortened by 4 bases and J by 3 bases, with 14 bases between the two germline ends. The CDR3 runs 14 residues. Germline V gene data show CDR1 as SGHRS and CDR2 as YFSETQ. Written as DNA, the CDR3 is TGCGCCAGCAGCCTCGCGGGACCCAGCTACGAGCAGTACTTC. It is translated as CASSLAGPSYEQYF.

This clone was found a few times. The rearrangement links TRBV6-1 to TRBJ1-2; TRBD1 matches 8 bases. CDR1 MNHNS and CDR2 SASEGT come from the germline V gene. J was trimmed by 3 bases and V by 6 bases; bases with no gene match: 9. This CDR3 is 15 amino acids long. CDR3 amino acids: CASRPRQGRYYGYTF. CDR3 DNA sequence: TGTGCCAGCAGACCCCGACAGGGGAGATACTATGGCTACACCTTC.

In its sample, this clone was seen a few times. The genes are TRBV2 and TRBJ1-1; D gene ambiguous. V was clipped by 4 bases and J by 0 bases, with 6 bases between them. The V gene's germline CDR1 is SNHLY and CDR2 FYNNEI. The CDR3 is 13 residues long. CDR3 protein: CASSVLLNTEAFF. As DNA, the CDR3 is TGTGCCAGCAGTGTACTGTTGAACACTGAAGCTTTCTTT. The whole variable domain, remainder taken from reference TRBV2 and TRBJ1-1, is EPEVTQTPSHQVTQMGQEVILRCVPISNHLYFYWYRQILGQKVEFLVSFYNNEISEKSEIFDDQFSVERPDGSNFTLKIRSTKLEDSAMYFCASSVLLNTEAFFGQGTRLTVV.

This clone has only one observation. The rearrangement joins TRBV7-2 to TRBJ2-3; 8 bases are a match to TRBD2. Unmatched junction bases numbered 3, after V lost 0 bases and J lost 4 bases. The CDR3 covers 15 residues. Germline V CDR1 and CDR2: SGHTA, FQGNSA. CDR3 in amino acids: CASSLALAEADTQYF. In DNA form, the CDR3 reads TGTGCCAGCAGCTTAGCACTAGCGGAAGCAGATACGCAGTATTTT.

V gene TRBV7-9 combines with J gene TRBJ2-2; D not resolved. Germline V gene sequence: CDR1 SEHNR, CDR2 FQNEAQ (reference sequence). The CDR3 consists of 16 residues. V was cut by 1 base and J by 5 bases, with 14 bases left in between. CDR3 nucleotide sequence: TGTGCCAGCAGCTTAGAAGCCTGGACGGCTACCGGGGAGCTGTTTTTT. This encodes CASSLEAWTATGELFF. The whole variable domain, filled in from reference TRBV7-9 and TRBJ2-2, reads DTGVSQNPRHKITKRGQNVTFRCDPISEHNRLYWYRQTLGQGPEFLTYFQNEAQLEKSRLLSDRFSAERPKGSFSTLEIQRTEQGDSAMYLCASSLEAWTATGELFFGEGSRLTVL.

This chain links TRBV27 with TRBJ2-1; D not resolved. V lost 6 bases to trimming and J lost 5 bases, with 20 bases between them. Germline CDR1 and CDR2: MNHEY and SMNVEV (reference sequence). This CDR3 comprises 16 residues. The CDR3 is CASSYQTNQLHNEQFF. CDR3 DNA sequence: TGTGCCAGCAGCTACCAGACGAACCAGCTTCACAATGAGCAGTTCTTC.

The chain carries TRBV28 and TRBJ2-3; 10 bases line up with TRBD2. CDR1 and CDR2 (germline): MDHEN, SYDVKM. V lost 1 base to trimming and J lost 1 base; unmatched junction nucleotides: 2. CDR3 length: 16 amino acids. The CDR3: CASSLLLAGGTDTQYF. Here the CDR3 DNA reads TGTGCCAGCAGTTTATTGCTAGCGGGGGGCACAGATACGCAGTATTTT.

This rearrangement joins TRBV9 to TRBJ2-7; D is undetermined. The V gene lost 4 bases and the J gene lost 5 bases, with 13 bases spanning the gap. The CDR3 runs to 13 residues. Germline CDR1 SGDLS, CDR2 YYNGEE. Here the CDR3 DNA reads TGTGCCAGCAGCCCCCCCGGGTCTAACGAGCAGTACTTC. Amino acid sequence: CASSPPGSNEQYF. Looking up the rest from reference TRBV9 and TRBJ2-7 gives the full variable domain: DSGVTQTPKHLITATGQRVTLRCSPRSGDLSVYWYQQSLDQGLQFLIQYYNGEERAKGNILERFSAQQFPDLHSELNLSSLELGDSALYFCASSPPGSNEQYFGPGTRLTVT.

The rearrangement uses TRBV5-1 and TRBJ1-1, with D hard to call. The V end lost 3 bases, the J end lost 1 base, and 16 bases lay between the germline ends. The CDR3 runs to 16 residues. Germline CDR1 and CDR2: SGHRS and YFSETQ. The CDR3 loop is CASSSGSTVGNTEAFF. The CDR3 DNA is TGCGCCAGCAGCTCCGGCAGCACGGTAGGGAACACTGAAGCTTTCTTT.

This sequence joins TRBV6-1 and TRBJ2-5; 7 bases are a match to TRBD1. The CDR3 loop spans 14 amino acids. In germline, CDR1 is MNHNS, CDR2 SASEGT. After removal of 2 bases from V and 1 base from J, the junction contained 1 base not matched to a gene. As DNA, the CDR3 is TGTGCCAGCAGTGAAAGGGGGCGCCAAGAGACCCAGTACTTC. Translation gives CASSERGRQETQYF.

V gene TRBV4-1 combines with J gene TRBJ1-4, with D possibly TRBD1 on 6 matching bases. Trimming removed 5 bases at V and 10 bases at J, with 20 bases between. The germline V gene encodes CDR1 MGHRA and CDR2 YSYEKL. The CDR3 is 15 amino acids. The chain's CDR3 is CASSSKTGSNRKLFF. The CDR3 DNA reads TGCGCCAGCAGCTCAAAGACAGGTAGTAATAGAAAACTGTTTTTT.

Only one count was recorded for this clone. The rearrangement links TRBV7-2 to TRBJ2-3; D not certain. Per the germline V gene, CDR1 is SGHTA and CDR2 is FQGNSA. V lost 2 bases, J lost 2 bases, and 11 bases lay in between. This CDR3 region has 15 residues. The CDR3 here is CASSLMKRSTDTQYF. The CDR3 DNA is TGTGCCAGCAGCTTAATGAAGAGGTCCACAGATACGCAGTATTTT.

The gene calls are TRBV5-6 and TRBJ1-4; TRBD1 matches at 10 bases. The germline gives CDR1 SGHDT, CDR2 YYEEEE. The CDR3 spans 15 residues. J gave up 5 bases and V 4 bases, and 5 bases lay outside the gene matches. The DNA of the CDR3 is TGTGCCAGCAGCATTTGGACAGGGGGGAATGAAAAACTGTTTTTT. It codes for CASSIWTGGNEKLFF.

This clone was seen more than once but under ten times. The gene calls are TRBV7-3 and TRBJ1-3; no definite D call. Trimming stripped 3 bases from V and 0 bases from J, with 9 bases between. This CDR3 has 15 residues. The germline CDR1 and CDR2 sequences are SGHTA and FQGTGA. CDR3 nucleotide sequence: TGTGCCAGCAGCTTGGCGGGGTTCTCTGGAAACACCATATATTTT. Protein product: CASSLAGFSGNTIYF. The full variable domain, its missing parts supplied by reference TRBV7-3 and TRBJ1-3, is GAGVSQTPSNKVTEKGKYVELRCDPISGHTALYWYRQSLGQGPEFLIYFQGTGAADDSGLPNDRFFAVRPEGSVSTLKIQRTERGDSAVYLCASSLAGFSGNTIYFGEGSWLTVV.

The chain couples TRBV27 to TRBJ2-2, with TRBD2 identical over 8 bases. The CDR3 is 17 amino acids. V was pared by 4 bases and J by 5 bases, with 12 bases of the junction left unmatched. Germline V gene lookup returns CDR1 MNHEY and CDR2 SMNVEV (reference sequence). The CDR3 nucleotides read TGTGCCAGCAGTTCTACTAGCGGCCGGGCCGTTACCGGGGAGCTGTTTTTT. Amino acid sequence: CASSSTSGRAVTGELFF.